This T cell receptor beta chain was found in a study of blood T cell repertoires in COVID-19. Study-level information: The United States, Italy and Spain provided the acute and convalescent COVID-19 samples. T cells, B-cell-depleted T cells, or PBMCs supplied cDNA or gDNA.

The junction had 15 bases not matched to a gene; V was cut back by 7 bases and J by 2 bases. The CDR3 has 16 amino acids. Germline lookup yields CDR1 SQVTM and CDR2 ANQGSEA. Per the study methods: Amplification with reference gene primers provided the estimates of nucleated cell counts. Repertoires were generated with immunoSEQ multiplex PCR, while TCRdb's copy carries only in-frame clones and drops some. The DNA gave D and trimming, while V, J and clone size come from that table. The table shows 49,000 or so clones, with roughly 87% occurring only once. The specimen was peripheral blood. V gene TRBV29-1 combines with J gene TRBJ2-3, with 7 bases identical to TRBD2. The TCR sequence derives from a man aged 50-60 years with active COVID-19. The CDR3 reads CSAQRGDGLYTDTQYF. In DNA form, the CDR3 reads TGCAGCGCTCAACGGGGGGACGGACTCTACACAGATACGCAGTATTTT.